This TCR beta chain derives from a study of OX40 agonist ivuxolimab in advanced cancers. About the research overall: Participants could have had prior anti-PD-1, anti-PD-L1 or anti-CTLA-4 therapy, and roughly 39% had some. Study-wide results and limits: There were also nonresponders showing low normalized T-cell clonal expansion.

On this clone: Antigen specificity is unknown. At one boundary the junction diverges from the germline segment, which might be a read error.

TCRdb keeps only in-frame clones here, not all; method: immunoSEQ multiplex PCR. This sample has 60,000 to 90,000 clones, with 80% to 90% found just once. The CDR3 loop spans 11 amino acids. Germline V gene lookup returns CDR1 SGHRS and CDR2 YFSETQ. Here the sequenced sample was CD4+ or CD8+ T cells sorted from blood, taken in a trial of the OX40 agonist ivuxolimab. The clonotype was recovered from an adult with an advanced solid tumor such as melanoma, head and neck, liver or kidney cancer. V gene TRBV5-1 combines with J gene TRBJ1-2; perhaps TRBD1 as D (5 bases). Here the CDR3 reads CASSAMGDRVF. The CDR3 nucleotides are TGCGCCAGCAGCGCGATGGGGGACCGGGTCTTC.